These 31 T cell receptor beta chains were all obtained from the same sample, sequenced in a study of T cell changes during pregnancy in multiple sclerosis. Sequencing used immunoSEQ multiplex PCR; TCRdb keeps in-frame clones, though not all of them. The top ten clones hold about 0.5% of a sample with about 70,000 clones, roughly 94% of them seen once. Here the sequenced sample was peripheral blood, taken in the third trimester of pregnancy. These receptors were collected from a female donor with multiple sclerosis, enrolled in a pregnancy study.

The CDR3 DNA reads as TGTGCCAGTAGCATCTCAGGACAGGGGAATCAGCCCCAGCATTTT. Translation: CASSISGQGNQPQHF. J is TRBJ1-5 and V is TRBV19; the match to TRBD1 covers 9 bases. V shed 6 bases and J 4 bases; nucleotides not matched to a gene: 7. The CDR3 totals 15 residues. Germline V gene sequence: CDR1 LNHDA, CDR2 SQIVND (reference sequence). Using reference TRBV19 and TRBJ1-5 for the parts outside the CDR3, the full variable domain is DGGITQSPKYLFRKEGQNVTLSCEQNLNHDAMYWYRQDPGQGLRLIYYSQIVNDFQKGDIAEGYSVSREKKESFPLTVTSAQKNPTAFYLCASSISGQGNQPQHFGDGTRLSIL.

The chain links TRBV7-2 to TRBJ2-7, with 10 nucleotides matching TRBD2. Losses at the gene ends were 6 bases for V and 1 base for J; bases not matched to a gene: 6. Germline assignment: CDR1 SGHTA and CDR2 FQGNSA. This CDR3 is built from 15 residues. The DNA for the CDR3 is TGTGCCAGCAGACCTAGCGGGGGCGCTTCCTACGAGCAGTACTTC. It codes for CASRPSGGASYEQYF.

This chain links TRBV6-5 with TRBJ1-1, with 7 positions matching TRBD1. The CDR3 spans 15 residues. Germline V gene lookup returns CDR1 MNHEY and CDR2 SVGAGI. Trimming cost V 0 bases and J 5 bases; bases outside gene matches: 6. CDR3 sequence: CASSYSPTGETEAFF. The DNA of the CDR3 is TGTGCCAGCAGTTACTCCCCCACAGGGGAGACTGAAGCTTTCTTT.

The rearrangement links TRBV30 to TRBJ2-5; TRBD2 matches 9 bases. Trimming took 5 bases from V and 5 from J; bases not matched to a gene: 15. The CDR3 consists of 16 residues. CDR1 and CDR2 (germline): GTSNPN, SVGIG (reference sequence). CDR3 coding DNA: TGTGCCTGGGGTTCTAGCGGGGCTACCGTCGGGGAGACCCAGTACTTC. Its translation: CAWGSSGATVGETQYF.

The rearrangement uses TRBV6-4 and TRBJ2-2; perhaps TRBD2 as D (6 bases). V was clipped by 6 bases and J by 5 bases, with 16 bases between them. The CDR3 loop spans 15 amino acids. Germline CDR1 and CDR2: MRHNA and SNTAGT. The CDR3 loop reads CASSGGQDITGELFF. The CDR3 DNA sequence: TGTGCCAGCAGCGGGGGTCAGGACATAACCGGGGAGCTGTTTTTT.

V usage is TRBV7-8 and J usage is TRBJ1-2, with D maybe TRBD1 (6 bases). This CDR3 has 16 residues. The germline CDR1 and CDR2 sequences are SGHVS and FQNEAQ. V lost 5 bases and J 4 bases, leaving 20 bases between the germline ends. In nucleotides, the CDR3 is TGTGCCAGCAGCCAGGACAGAGGCCAGAATCTCTATGGCTACACCTTC. It yields the protein CASSQDRGQNLYGYTF. The full variable domain, with the rest looked up from reference TRBV7-8 and TRBJ1-2, is GAGVSQSPRYKVAKRGQDVALRCDPISGHVSLFWYQQALGQGPEFLTYFQNEAQLDKSGLPSDRFFAERPEGSVSTLKIQRTQQEDSAVYLCASSQDRGQNLYGYTFGSGTRLTVV.

The count of this clone is one. J is TRBJ2-2 and V is TRBV19; the match to TRBD1 covers 8 bases. The CDR3 covers 15 residues. The V and J ends lost 5 bases and 4 bases, in that order; junction bases with no gene match: 6. Germline lookup yields CDR1 LNHDA and CDR2 SQIVND (reference sequence). The CDR3: CASSGYRGSTGELFF. The DNA of the CDR3 is TGTGCCAGTAGTGGATACAGGGGGTCCACCGGGGAGCTGTTTTTT.

The chain carries TRBV9 and TRBJ2-3, with 7 nucleotides matching TRBD2. CDR1 and CDR2 from the germline V gene are SGDLS and YYNGEE. Trimming cost V 4 bases and J 3 bases; bases outside gene matches: 5. CDR3 length equals 14 residues. The CDR3 is CASSPSGGTDTQYF. In DNA form, the CDR3 reads TGTGCCAGCAGCCCCTCCGGGGGGACAGATACGCAGTATTTT.

The rearrangement joins TRBV7-9 to TRBJ2-7; 10 bases are a match to TRBD1. CDR1 SEHNR and CDR2 FQNEAQ come from the germline V gene (reference sequence). This CDR3 is 14 amino acids long. Trimming removed 4 bases from V and 3 bases from J; junction bases left unmatched: 3. The DNA for the CDR3 is TGTGCCAGCAGCTCAGGGGACAGGGGCTACGAGCAGTACTTC. Its translation is CASSSGDRGYEQYF.

V gene TRBV6-5 combines with J gene TRBJ1-1; D is uncertain. The CDR3 has 15 residues. Trimming left V 7 bases short and J 1 base short, with 16 bases between. Germline-derived CDR1 and CDR2 are MNHEY and SVGAGI. The DNA of the CDR3 is TGTGCCAGCAACCCAGCCGGGATGAGGAACACTGAAGCTTTCTTT. The encoded protein is CASNPAGMRNTEAFF.

The chain recombines TRBV7-2 with TRBJ1-4; 7 bases match TRBD1. Germline-derived CDR1 and CDR2 are SGHTA and FQGNSA. The CDR3 sequence is 16 residues long. Unmatched junction bases numbered 7, after V lost 5 bases and J lost 1 base. CDR3 residues: CASSTLDRVTNEKLFF. The DNA for the CDR3 is TGTGCCAGCAGCACATTAGACAGGGTAACTAATGAAAAACTGTTTTTT.

This chain connects TRBV9 to TRBJ2-7; 11 bases map to TRBD1. The CDR3 totals 15 residues. Germline V gene data show CDR1 as SGDLS and CDR2 as YYNGEE. Germline trimming cut 4 bases from V and 6 bases from J; bases unmatched to any gene: 9. CDR3 DNA sequence: TGTGCCAGCAGCCCAAGGGACAGGGGGGTTTCCGAGCAGTACTTC. Amino acids: CASSPRDRGVSEQYF.

V and J are TRBV7-2 and TRBJ1-2; 10 nucleotides agree with TRBD1. Germline assignment: CDR1 SGHTA and CDR2 FQGNSA. This CDR3 has 15 residues. J lost 8 bases, V lost 2 bases, and 8 bases had no gene match. The CDR3 here is CASSLRDRGRKGYTF. As DNA, the CDR3 is TGTGCCAGCAGCTTACGGGACAGGGGAAGGAAAGGCTACACCTTC.

This sequence joins TRBV5-8 and TRBJ1-2; D gene unclear. CDR1 and CDR2 from the germline V gene are SGHTS and YDEGEE. The V gene lost 2 bases and the J gene lost 8 bases, with 16 bases spanning the gap. The CDR3 loop spans 14 amino acids. CDR3 residues: CASSFGREGLGYTF. In DNA form, the CDR3 reads TGTGCCAGCAGCTTTGGGAGGGAGGGCCTCGGCTACACCTTC.

CDR3 DNA: TGTGCCATCAGTGAGGGGACAGGGAATGGCTACACCTTC. This sequence encodes CAISEGTGNGYTF. V gene TRBV10-3 combines with J gene TRBJ1-2; 9 bases line up with TRBD1. Germline V gene lookup returns CDR1 ENHRY and CDR2 SYGVKD. CDR3 size: 13 residues. Trimming cost V 2 bases and J 6 bases; bases outside gene matches: 1.

The genes are TRBV6-4 and TRBJ2-6; D is perhaps TRBD2 (5 bases). The germline gives CDR1 MRHNA, CDR2 SNTAGT. V lost 4 bases to trimming and J lost 0 bases, with 10 bases between them. The CDR3 covers 16 residues. CDR3 loop: CASSARDGSGANVLTF. The CDR3 nucleotides are TGTGCCAGCAGTGCCCGGGATGGCTCTGGGGCCAACGTCCTGACTTTC.

A single count supports this clone. The junction and the germline gene differ at one end; a read error may be behind it. J is TRBJ1-6 and V is TRBV7-6, with D hard to call. The germline gives CDR1 SGHVS, CDR2 FNYEAQ. The CDR3 loop spans 13 amino acids. CDR3 sequence (DNA): TGTGTCAGCAGCTTGGGAGATAATTCACCCCTCCACTTT. Its protein product is CVSSLGDNSPLHF.

The J gene is TRBJ2-7, the V gene TRBV6-1, with D possibly matching TRBD1 (7 bases). The V end lost 5 bases, the J end lost 2 bases, and 16 bases lay between the germline ends. In germline, CDR1 is MNHNS, CDR2 SASEGT. The CDR3 length is 15 residues. The CDR3 DNA follows: TGTGCCAGCAGTTCAGGGGGGACAGCCACCTACGAGCAGTACTTC. This gives the protein CASSSGGTATYEQYF.

The rearrangement uses TRBV15 and TRBJ1-2; 8 bases match TRBD1. The CDR3 contains 18 residues. J lost 3 bases, V lost 3 bases, and 15 bases had no gene match. Germline lookup yields CDR1 LNHNV and CDR2 YYDKDF (reference sequence). CDR3 nucleotides: TGTGCCACCAGCAGTAGAAGGACAGGGATCTTTCGGGACTATGGCTACACCTTC. Its protein product is CATSSRRTGIFRDYGYTF.

The chain is built from TRBV4-3 and TRBJ2-5; 7 bases align to TRBD1. In germline, CDR1 is LGHNA, CDR2 YSLEER. J gave up 0 bases and V 2 bases, and 3 bases lay outside the gene matches. This CDR3 spans 15 amino acids. The CDR3 nucleotides are TGCGCCAGCAGCCAAAAAACAGGGGACCAAGAGACCCAGTACTTC. Its translation is CASSQKTGDQETQYF.

The J gene is TRBJ2-1, the V gene TRBV5-1; 8 bases match TRBD2. The V gene end was trimmed by 7 bases and the J gene end by 6 bases; junction bases not matched to a gene: 9. Germline V gene data show CDR1 as SGHRS and CDR2 as YFSETQ. This CDR3 is 14 amino acids long. The CDR3 nucleotides read TGCGCCAGCCGGGGGGGGGCACTTGGCAATGAGCAGTTCTTC. This encodes CASRGGALGNEQFF.

The DNA of the CDR3 is TGTGCCAGCAGCGTACAACCGGGACTAGCGGGGTCGGGGGCCGGGGAGCTGTTTTTT. As protein: CASSVQPGLAGSGAGELFF. The rearrangement joins TRBV9 to TRBJ2-2, with 13 bases identical to TRBD2. The germline V gene encodes CDR1 SGDLS and CDR2 YYNGEE. Trimming at V came to 1 base and at J to 6 bases, leaving 12 bases not matched to a gene. The CDR3 runs 19 residues. Full variable domain (rest looked up from reference TRBV9 and TRBJ2-2): DSGVTQTPKHLITATGQRVTLRCSPRSGDLSVYWYQQSLDQGLQFLIQYYNGEERAKGNILERFSAQQFPDLHSELNLSSLELGDSALYFCASSVQPGLAGSGAGELFFGEGSRLTVL.

The chain joins TRBV10-3 to TRBJ1-2; 10 positions match TRBD1. The CDR3 sequence is 13 residues long. CDR1 and CDR2 (germline): ENHRY, SYGVKD. J gave up 7 bases and V 8 bases, and 7 bases lay outside the gene matches. In DNA, the CDR3 is TGTGCCATCTCCCTGGGACAGGGGTCTGGCTACACCTTC. Its translation is CAISLGQGSGYTF.

The rearrangement joins TRBV6-5 to TRBJ1-1; no firm D call. This CDR3 has 14 residues. The germline gives CDR1 MNHEY, CDR2 SVGAGI. Trimming left V 2 bases short and J 1 base short, with 8 bases between. The CDR3 bases are TGTGCCAGCAGTTACGGGGAGCCGAACACTGAAGCTTTCTTT. This translates into CASSYGEPNTEAFF.

This chain uses TRBV29-1 with TRBJ1-3, with D possibly matching TRBD1 (5 bases). Germline V gives CDR1 SQVTM, CDR2 ANQGSEA. The V gene lost 4 bases and the J gene lost 2 bases, with 12 bases spanning the gap. This CDR3 is 14 amino acids long. The CDR3 loop is CSVVGAETGNTIYF. The CDR3 bases are TGCAGCGTTGTTGGGGCGGAGACTGGAAACACCATATATTTT.

Here the CDR3 DNA reads TGTGCCAGCAGTGGAGTGGGGGGGGGCAATGAGCAGTTCTTC. Protein sequence: CASSGVGGGNEQFF. J is TRBJ2-1 and V is TRBV6-4, with 7 bases aligning to TRBD2. This CDR3 has 14 amino acids. The V gene end was trimmed by 4 bases and the J gene end by 6 bases; junction bases not matched to a gene: 6. Germline V gives CDR1 MRHNA, CDR2 SNTAGT.

The chain links TRBV6-5 to TRBJ2-1; weak D call: TRBD2 (6 bases). Trimming pared 4 bases from V and 10 bases from J, leaving 17 bases between. CDR1 is MNHEY, CDR2 SVGAGI, per germline. This CDR3 is built from 14 residues. In DNA form, the CDR3 reads TGTGCCAGCAGTTTCGAACGACCTCGGGGGGAGCAGTTCTTC. It is translated as CASSFERPRGEQFF.

The chain couples TRBV19 to TRBJ1-2; 7 bases are a match to TRBD1. CDR1 and CDR2 from the germline V gene are LNHDA and SQIVND (reference sequence). CDR3 size: 15 residues. V shed 5 bases, J shed 2 bases, and the junction held 8 bases outside the gene matches. CDR3 in amino acids: CASSYDRAVNYGYTF. Here the CDR3 DNA reads TGTGCCAGTAGTTATGACAGGGCAGTCAACTATGGCTACACCTTC.

The chain has TRBV9 and TRBJ2-3; 10 bases are shared with TRBD2. Germline assignment: CDR1 SGDLS and CDR2 YYNGEE. The V gene end was trimmed by 0 bases and the J gene end by 5 bases; junction bases not matched to a gene: 6. This CDR3 spans 16 amino acids. For the CDR3, the DNA is TGTGCCAGCAGCGTAGCTGAGCGGGGGGGCCAAGATACGCAGTATTTT. Translating it yields CASSVAERGGQDTQYF.

The chain employs TRBV6-4 and TRBJ2-1, with D possibly matching TRBD2 (5 bases). V dropped 0 bases and J dropped 0 bases, with 12 bases sitting between them. The CDR3 is made up of 17 amino acids. CDR1 is MRHNA and CDR2 is SNTAGT in the germline V gene. CDR3 loop: CASSDSGGFISYNEQFF. The CDR3 DNA reads TGTGCCAGCAGTGACTCCGGAGGTTTTATCTCCTACAATGAGCAGTTCTTC.

The chain combines TRBV9 with TRBJ2-5; D uncertain. V was shortened by 4 bases and J by 5 bases, with 12 bases between the two germline ends. The CDR3 spans 13 residues. From germline, CDR1 is SGDLS and CDR2 YYNGEE. The CDR3 nucleotides are TGTGCCAGCAGCCCTCGTGGTCAGGAGACCCAGTACTTC. Translating gives CASSPRGQETQYF.